This T cell receptor beta chain emerged from a study of blood T cell repertoires in COVID-19. Whole-study context: Both acute and convalescent COVID-19 samples were obtained from the United States, Italy and Spain. The analysed material was cDNA or gDNA that came from T cells, B-cell-depleted T cells, or PBMCs.

Per the original data handling: By means of reference gene primer amplification, nucleated cell counts were estimated. This table comes from immunoSEQ multiplex PCR, and its TCRdb copy is limited to in-frame clones, with some not included. V, J and clone size derive from that table, while D and trimming were established from the DNA sequence. The data show under 100,000 clones, 82% seen once. This clone showed up just a few times. Sample: peripheral blood. The source is a man aged 60-69 years with acute or convalescent COVID-19.

Written as DNA, the CDR3 is TGTGCCAGCAGCTTGGGCGGGACAGGCCTCACAGATACGCAGTATTTT. It yields the protein CASSLGGTGLTDTQYF. The chain uses TRBV5-4 and TRBJ2-3, with 8 nucleotides matching TRBD1. Looked up from germline, CDR1 is SGHNT and CDR2 is YYREEE (reference sequence). V lost 0 bases and J lost 2; bases outside the gene matches: 5. The CDR3 consists of 16 residues.